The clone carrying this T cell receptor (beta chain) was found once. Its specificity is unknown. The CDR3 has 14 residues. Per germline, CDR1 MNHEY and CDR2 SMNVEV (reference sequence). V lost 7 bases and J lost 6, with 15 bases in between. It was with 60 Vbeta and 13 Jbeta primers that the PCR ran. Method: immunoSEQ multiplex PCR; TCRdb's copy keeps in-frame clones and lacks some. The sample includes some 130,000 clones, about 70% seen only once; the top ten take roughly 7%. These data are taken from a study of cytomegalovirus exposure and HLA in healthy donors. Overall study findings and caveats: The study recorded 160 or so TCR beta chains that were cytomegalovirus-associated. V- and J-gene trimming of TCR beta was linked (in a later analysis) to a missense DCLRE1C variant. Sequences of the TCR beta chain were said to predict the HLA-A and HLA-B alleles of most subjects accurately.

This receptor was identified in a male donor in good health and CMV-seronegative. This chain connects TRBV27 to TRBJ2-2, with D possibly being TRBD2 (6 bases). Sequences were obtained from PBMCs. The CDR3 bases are TGTGCCAGCATCCCTTCCGGGAGTCCCGGGGAGCTGTTTTTT. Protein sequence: CASIPSGSPGELFF.